This T cell receptor beta chain comes out of a study of technical replicates of blood from several donors (dated by TCRdb to the late 2010s). According to the germline V gene (reference sequence), CDR1 reads GTSNPN and CDR2 reads SVGIG. V drops 1 base and J drops 0 bases, leaving 9 bases in between. The CDR3 goes from the cysteine to the phenylalanine over 15 residues. Only the CDR3 part of the read is kept: 45 bases, read in frame from the first base. Details on this clone: The clone's antigen remains unknown. Base qualities are not at hand, and no much larger clone is one base apart.

The library relied on the immunoSEQ multiplex PCR assay. What TCRdb holds here is the immuneACCESS table cut down to in-frame rearrangements. Part of the clones is not present; checked against another copy, under half of the missing clones reflect an unresolved V gene, and the others are unexplained. The sample contains some 78,000 clones, approximately 93% of them found a single time. The ten most abundant clones make up around 0.25% of the sample. Sequenced sample: T cells isolated from PBMCs. The chain joins TRBV30 to TRBJ2-2; perhaps TRBD1 is the D gene, with 5 bases matching. The receptor was isolated from a human donor in good health. The CDR3 has the sequence CAWSEGRANTGELFF. The DNA sequence is given as TGTGCCTGGAGTGAGGGCAGGGCGAACACCGGGGAGCTGTTTTTT. With the portions outside the CDR3 filled from the reference TRBV30 and TRBJ2-2 genes, the complete variable region becomes SQTIHQWPATLVQPVGSPLSLECTVEGTSNPNLYWYRQAAGRGLQLLFYSVGIGQISSEVPQNLSASRPQDRQFILSSKKLLLSDSGFYLCAWSEGRANTGELFFGEGSRLTVL.